This TCR beta chain was sequenced for a study of PD-L1 blockade in urothelial cancer. CDR3 size: 17 residues. Looked up from germline, CDR1 is MNHEY and CDR2 is SMNVEV (reference sequence). J was trimmed by 4 bases and V by 1 base; bases with no gene match: 10. This sample's time point: peripheral blood 6 weeks after treatment start. Profiled with immunoSEQ multiplex PCR; TCRdb holds only in-frame clones, not every one. Here the sample spans over 15,000 clones, under 85% being singletons. V gene TRBV27 combines with J gene TRBJ1-2, with TRBD1 matching over 9 bases. The sequenced sample was PBMCs, obtained around atezolizumab (anti-PD-L1) treatment. The origin of this receptor is a man aged 45 to 65 with urothelial cancer. The CDR3: CASSLFGTGFPPYGYTF. In DNA form, the CDR3 reads TGTGCCAGCAGTTTATTCGGGACAGGGTTCCCCCCCTATGGCTACACCTTC.